This TCR beta chain was observed in a study of human T cells and chemical hapten exposure. Germline V gene data show CDR1 as DFQATT and CDR2 as SNEGSKA (reference sequence). This CDR3 region has 12 residues. V was shortened by 5 bases and J by 1 base, with 8 bases between the two germline ends. Noted time point: healthy volunteer bleed at 6 weeks. The authors' total RNA extraction used unfractionated whole blood. What the library attached to individual cDNA molecules were unique molecular identifiers. Each CDR3 protein is one row after TCRdb ran MiXCR on the RACE reads. The data contain 40,000 to 45,000 distinct CDR3 sequences, 3.7% of them seen just once; the ten biggest clones take up about 5.6%.

The sequenced sample consisted of whole blood. V usage is TRBV20-1 and J usage is TRBJ1-1; D is unresolved. The clonotype originates from a human donor in good health. Some clones in this sample may be carry-over from other donors' samples. CDR3 region: CSAQTQNTEAFF. The CDR3 DNA sequence: TGCAGTGCTCAGACACAGAACACTGAAGCTTTCTTT.